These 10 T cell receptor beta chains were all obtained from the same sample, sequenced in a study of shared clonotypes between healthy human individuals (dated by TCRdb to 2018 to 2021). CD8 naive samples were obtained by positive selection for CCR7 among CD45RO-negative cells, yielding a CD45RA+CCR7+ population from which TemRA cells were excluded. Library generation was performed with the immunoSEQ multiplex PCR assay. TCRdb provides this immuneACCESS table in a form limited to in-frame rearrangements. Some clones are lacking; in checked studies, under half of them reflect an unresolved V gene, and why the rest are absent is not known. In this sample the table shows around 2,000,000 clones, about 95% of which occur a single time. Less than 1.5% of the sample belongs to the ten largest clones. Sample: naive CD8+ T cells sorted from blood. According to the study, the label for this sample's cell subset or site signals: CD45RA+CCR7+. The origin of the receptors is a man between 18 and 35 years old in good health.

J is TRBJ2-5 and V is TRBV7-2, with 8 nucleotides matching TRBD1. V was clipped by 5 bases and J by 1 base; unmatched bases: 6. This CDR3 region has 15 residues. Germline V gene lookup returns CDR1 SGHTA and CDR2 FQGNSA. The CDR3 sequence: CASSPWDRSQETQYF. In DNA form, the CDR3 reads TGTGCCAGCAGCCCTTGGGACAGGAGCCAAGAGACCCAGTACTTC.

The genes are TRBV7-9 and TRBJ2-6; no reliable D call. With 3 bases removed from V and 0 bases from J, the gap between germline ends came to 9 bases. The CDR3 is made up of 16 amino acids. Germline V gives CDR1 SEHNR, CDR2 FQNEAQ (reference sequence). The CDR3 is CASSFQPNSGANVLTF. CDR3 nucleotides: TGTGCCAGCAGCTTCCAGCCGAACTCTGGGGCCAACGTCCTGACTTTC.

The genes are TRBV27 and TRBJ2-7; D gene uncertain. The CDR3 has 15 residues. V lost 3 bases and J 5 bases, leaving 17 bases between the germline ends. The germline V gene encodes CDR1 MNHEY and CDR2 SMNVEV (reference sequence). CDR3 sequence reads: CASSLRRHLMDEQYF. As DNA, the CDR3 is TGTGCCAGCAGTTTGCGCAGGCACTTAATGGACGAGCAGTACTTC.

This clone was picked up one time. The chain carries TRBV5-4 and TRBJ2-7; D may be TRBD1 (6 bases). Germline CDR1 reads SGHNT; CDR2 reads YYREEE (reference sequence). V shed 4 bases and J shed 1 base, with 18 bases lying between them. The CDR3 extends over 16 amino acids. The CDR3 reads CASSVQGGVSSYEQYF. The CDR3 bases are TGTGCCAGCAGCGTACAGGGTGGGGTAAGTTCCTACGAGCAGTACTTC. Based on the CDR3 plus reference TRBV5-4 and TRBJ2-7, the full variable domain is ETGVTQSPTHLIKTRGQQVTLRCSSQSGHNTVSWYQQALGQGPQFIFQYYREEENGRGNFPPRFSGLQFPNYSSELNVNALELDDSALYLCASSVQGGVSSYEQYFGPGTRLTVT.

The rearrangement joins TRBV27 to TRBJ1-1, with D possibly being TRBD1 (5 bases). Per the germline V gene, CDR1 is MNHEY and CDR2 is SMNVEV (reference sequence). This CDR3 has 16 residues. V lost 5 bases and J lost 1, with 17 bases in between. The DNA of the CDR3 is TGTGCCAGCAGTCCCCACCGCCTAGGGACGAACACTGAAGCTTTCTTT. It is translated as CASSPHRLGTNTEAFF.

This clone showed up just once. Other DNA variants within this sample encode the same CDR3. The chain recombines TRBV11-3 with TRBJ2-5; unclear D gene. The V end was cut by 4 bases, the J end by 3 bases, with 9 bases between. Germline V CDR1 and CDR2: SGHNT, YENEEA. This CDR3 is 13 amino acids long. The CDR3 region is CASSSPGEETQYF. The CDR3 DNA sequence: TGTGCCAGCAGCTCTCCGGGCGAAGAGACCCAGTACTTC. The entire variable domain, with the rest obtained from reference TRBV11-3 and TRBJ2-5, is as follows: EAGVVQSPRYKIIEKKQPVAFWCNPISGHNTLYWYLQNLGQGPELLIRYENEEAVDDSQLPKDRFSAERLKGVDSTLKIQPAELGDSAVYLCASSSPGEETQYFGPGTRLLVL.

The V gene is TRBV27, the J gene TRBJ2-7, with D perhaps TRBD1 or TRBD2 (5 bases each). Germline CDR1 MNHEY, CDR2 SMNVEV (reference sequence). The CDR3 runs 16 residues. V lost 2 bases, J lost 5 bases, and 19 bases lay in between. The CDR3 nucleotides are TGTGCCAGCAGTTTAGTATCGGGACGGAGATCCGACGAGCAGTACTTC. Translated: CASSLVSGRRSDEQYF.

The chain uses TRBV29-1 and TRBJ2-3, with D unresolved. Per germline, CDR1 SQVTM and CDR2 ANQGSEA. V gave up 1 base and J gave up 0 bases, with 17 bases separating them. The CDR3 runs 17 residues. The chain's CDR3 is CSVEGVRGRISTDTQYF. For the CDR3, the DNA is TGCAGCGTTGAAGGGGTTCGTGGGCGCATTAGCACAGATACGCAGTATTTT.

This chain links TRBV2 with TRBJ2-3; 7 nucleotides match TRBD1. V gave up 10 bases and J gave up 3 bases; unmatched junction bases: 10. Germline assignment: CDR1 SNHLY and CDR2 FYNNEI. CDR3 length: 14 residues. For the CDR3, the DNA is TGTGCCATTACCAGAGCAGGGGGAACAGATACGCAGTATTTT. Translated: CAITRAGGTDTQYF.

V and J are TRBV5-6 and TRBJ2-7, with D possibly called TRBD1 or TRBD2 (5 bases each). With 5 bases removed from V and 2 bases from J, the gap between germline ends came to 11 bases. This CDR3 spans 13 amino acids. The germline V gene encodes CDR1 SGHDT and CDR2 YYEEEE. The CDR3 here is CASRGVSTYEQYF. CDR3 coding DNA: TGTGCCAGCAGGGGGGTTTCGACCTACGAGCAGTACTTC.